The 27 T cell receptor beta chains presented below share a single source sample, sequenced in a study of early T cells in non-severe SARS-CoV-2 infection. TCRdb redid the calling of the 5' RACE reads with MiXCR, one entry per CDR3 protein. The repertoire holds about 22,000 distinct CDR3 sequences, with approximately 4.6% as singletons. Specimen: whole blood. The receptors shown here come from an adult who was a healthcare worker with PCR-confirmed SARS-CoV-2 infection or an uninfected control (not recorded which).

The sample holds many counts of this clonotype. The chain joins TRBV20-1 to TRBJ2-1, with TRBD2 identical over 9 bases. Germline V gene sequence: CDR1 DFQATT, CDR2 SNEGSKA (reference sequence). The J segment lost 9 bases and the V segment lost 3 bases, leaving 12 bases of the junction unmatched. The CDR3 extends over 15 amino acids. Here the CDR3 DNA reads TGCAGTGCTAGCTGGTCAGCGGGGGGTTCAAGTGAGCAGTTCTTC. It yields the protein CSASWSAGGSSEQFF.

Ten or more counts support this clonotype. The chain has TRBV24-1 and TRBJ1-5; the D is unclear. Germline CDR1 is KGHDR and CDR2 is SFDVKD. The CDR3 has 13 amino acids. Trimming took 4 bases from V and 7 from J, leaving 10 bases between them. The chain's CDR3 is CATSEKRVQPQHF. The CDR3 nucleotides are TGTGCCACCAGTGAGAAGAGGGTGCAGCCCCAGCATTTT.

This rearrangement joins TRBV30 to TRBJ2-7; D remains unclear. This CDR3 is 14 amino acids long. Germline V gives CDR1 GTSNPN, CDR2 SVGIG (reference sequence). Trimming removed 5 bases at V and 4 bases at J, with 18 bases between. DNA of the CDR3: TGTGCCTGGTCACAAGGGCTAGTTGGGTACGAGCAGTACTTC. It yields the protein CAWSQGLVGYEQYF.

The chain's CDR3 is CSADNRGLEAFF. The CDR3 coding sequence is TGCAGTGCCGATAACCGGGGCCTTGAAGCTTTCTTT. The chain couples TRBV20-1 to TRBJ1-1; weak D call: TRBD1 (5 bases). The V gene's germline CDR1 is DFQATT and CDR2 SNEGSKA (reference sequence). V gave up 6 bases and J gave up 7 bases, with 15 bases separating them. CDR3 size: 12 residues.

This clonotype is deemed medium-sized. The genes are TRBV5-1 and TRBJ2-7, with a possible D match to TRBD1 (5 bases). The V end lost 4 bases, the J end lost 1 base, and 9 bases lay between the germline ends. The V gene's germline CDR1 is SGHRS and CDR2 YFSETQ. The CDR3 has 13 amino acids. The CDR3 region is CASSRAGSYEQYF. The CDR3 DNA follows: TGCGCCAGCAGCAGAGCAGGGTCCTACGAGCAGTACTTC.

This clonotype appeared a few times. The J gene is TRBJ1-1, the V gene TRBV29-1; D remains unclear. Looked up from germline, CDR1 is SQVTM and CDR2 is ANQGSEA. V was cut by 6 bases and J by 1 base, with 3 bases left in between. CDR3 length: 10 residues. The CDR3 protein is CSVGNTEAFF. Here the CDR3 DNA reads TGCAGCGTCGGGAACACTGAAGCTTTCTTT.

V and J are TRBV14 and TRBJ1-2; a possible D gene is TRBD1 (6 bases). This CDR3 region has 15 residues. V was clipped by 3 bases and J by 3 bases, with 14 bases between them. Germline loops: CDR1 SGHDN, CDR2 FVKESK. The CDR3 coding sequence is TGTGCCAGCAGCCAGTCCGGGGGGCCCCACTATGGCTACACCTTC. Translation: CASSQSGGPHYGYTF.

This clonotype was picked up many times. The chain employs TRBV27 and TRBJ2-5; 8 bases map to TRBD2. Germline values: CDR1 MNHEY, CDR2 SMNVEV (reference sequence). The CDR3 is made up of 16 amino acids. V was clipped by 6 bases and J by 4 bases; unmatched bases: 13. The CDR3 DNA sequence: TGTGCCAGCAGCTTTTTAGGGGGACGGGAGGGAGAGACCCAGTACTTC. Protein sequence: CASSFLGGREGETQYF.

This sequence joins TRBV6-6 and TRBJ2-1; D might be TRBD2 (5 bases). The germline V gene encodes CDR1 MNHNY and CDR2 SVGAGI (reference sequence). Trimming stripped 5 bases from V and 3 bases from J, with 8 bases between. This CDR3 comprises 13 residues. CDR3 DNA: TGTGCCAGCAGTCCGGGGTTCTACAATGAGCAGTTCTTC. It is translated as CASSPGFYNEQFF.

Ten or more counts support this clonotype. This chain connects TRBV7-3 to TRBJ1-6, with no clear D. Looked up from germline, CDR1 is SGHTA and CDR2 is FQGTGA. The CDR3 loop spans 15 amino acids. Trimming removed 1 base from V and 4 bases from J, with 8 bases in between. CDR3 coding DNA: TGTGCCAGCAGCTTAAGCAGGAATTATAATTCACCCCTCCACTTT. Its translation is CASSLSRNYNSPLHF.

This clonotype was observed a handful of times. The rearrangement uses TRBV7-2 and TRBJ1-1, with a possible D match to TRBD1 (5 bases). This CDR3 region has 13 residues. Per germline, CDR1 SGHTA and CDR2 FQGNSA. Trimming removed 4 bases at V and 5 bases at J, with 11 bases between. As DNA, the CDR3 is TGTGCCAGCAGCTCCCGGGGCAGGACTGAAGCTTTCTTT. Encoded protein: CASSSRGRTEAFF. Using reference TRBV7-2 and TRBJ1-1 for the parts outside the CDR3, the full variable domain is GAGVSQSPSNKVTEKGKDVELRCDPISGHTALYWYRQSLGQGLEFLIYFQGNSAPDKSGLPSDRFSAERTGGSVSTLTIQRTQQEDSAVYLCASSSRGRTEAFFGQGTRLTVV.

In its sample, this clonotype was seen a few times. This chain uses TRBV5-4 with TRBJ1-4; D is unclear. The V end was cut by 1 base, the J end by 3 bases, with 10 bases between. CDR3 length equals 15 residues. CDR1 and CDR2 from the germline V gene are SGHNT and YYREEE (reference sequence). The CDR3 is CASSLWSASNEKLFF. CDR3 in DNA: TGTGCCAGCAGCTTGTGGAGCGCCTCTAATGAAAAACTGTTTTTT.

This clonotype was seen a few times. CDR3 sequence (DNA): TGTGCCAGCAGCTTAGGGACAGGATACTCCGAGCAGTACTTC. This gives the protein CASSLGTGYSEQYF. V and J are TRBV11-2 and TRBJ2-7; 7 nucleotides agree with TRBD1. The V gene's germline CDR1 is SGHAT and CDR2 FQNNGV. J lost 6 bases, V lost 1 base, and 6 bases had no gene match. This CDR3 is built from 14 residues.

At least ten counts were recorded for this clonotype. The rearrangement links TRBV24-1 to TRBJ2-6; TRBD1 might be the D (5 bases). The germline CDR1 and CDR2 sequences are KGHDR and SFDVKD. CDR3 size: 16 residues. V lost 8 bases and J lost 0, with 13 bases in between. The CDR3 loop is CATMARTSSGANVLTF. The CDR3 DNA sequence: TGTGCCACCATGGCCAGGACATCCTCTGGGGCCAACGTCCTGACTTTC.

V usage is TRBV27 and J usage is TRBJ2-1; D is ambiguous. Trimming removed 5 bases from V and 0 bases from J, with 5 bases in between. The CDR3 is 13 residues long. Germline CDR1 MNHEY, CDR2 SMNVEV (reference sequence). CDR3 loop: CASSGYSYNEQFF. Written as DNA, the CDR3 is TGTGCCAGCAGTGGCTACTCCTACAATGAGCAGTTCTTC.

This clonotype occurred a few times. The CDR3 DNA follows: TGTGCCAGCAGCTCCGGACCGATTGGGGATACGCAGTATTTT. Translating it yields CASSSGPIGDTQYF. V gene TRBV6-2 or TRBV6-3 combines with J gene TRBJ2-3; no reliable D call. The V end lost 6 bases, the J end lost 6 bases, and 16 bases lay between the germline ends. CDR3 size: 14 residues. Germline V gene lookup returns CDR1 MNHEY and CDR2 SVGEGT.

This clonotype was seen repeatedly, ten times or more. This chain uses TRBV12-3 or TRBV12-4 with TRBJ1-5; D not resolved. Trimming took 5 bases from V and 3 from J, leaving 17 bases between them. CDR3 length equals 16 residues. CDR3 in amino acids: CASSDREPEDNQPQHF. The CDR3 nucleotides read TGTGCCAGCAGTGACCGGGAACCGGAGGACAATCAGCCCCAGCATTTT.

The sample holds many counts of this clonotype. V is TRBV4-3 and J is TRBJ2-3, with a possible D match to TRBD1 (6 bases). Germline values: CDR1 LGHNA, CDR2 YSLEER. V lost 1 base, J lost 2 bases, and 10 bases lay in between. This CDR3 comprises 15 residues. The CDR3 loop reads CASSQGDNPTDTQYF. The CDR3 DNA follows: TGCGCCAGCAGCCAAGGGGACAACCCCACAGATACGCAGTATTTT.

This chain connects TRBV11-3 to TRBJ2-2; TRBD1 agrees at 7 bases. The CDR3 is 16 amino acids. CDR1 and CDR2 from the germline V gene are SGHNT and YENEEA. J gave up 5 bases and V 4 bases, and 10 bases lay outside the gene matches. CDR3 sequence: CASSSPTAGGTGELFF. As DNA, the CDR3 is TGTGCCAGCAGCTCCCCCACGGCAGGGGGTACCGGGGAGCTGTTTTTT.

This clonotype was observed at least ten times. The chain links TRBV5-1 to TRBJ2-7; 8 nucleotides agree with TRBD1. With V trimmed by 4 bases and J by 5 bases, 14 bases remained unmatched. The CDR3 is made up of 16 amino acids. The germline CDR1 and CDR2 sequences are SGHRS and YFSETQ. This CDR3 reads CASSNPGQADRHEQYF. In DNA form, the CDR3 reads TGCGCCAGCAGCAACCCGGGACAGGCCGATAGGCACGAGCAGTACTTC.

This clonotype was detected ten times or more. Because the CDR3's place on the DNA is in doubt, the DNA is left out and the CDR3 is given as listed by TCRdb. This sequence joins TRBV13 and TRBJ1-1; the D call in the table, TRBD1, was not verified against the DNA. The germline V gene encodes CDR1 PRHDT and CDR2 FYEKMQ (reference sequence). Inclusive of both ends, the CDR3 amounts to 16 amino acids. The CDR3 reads CASSFRFGPGGTEAFF.

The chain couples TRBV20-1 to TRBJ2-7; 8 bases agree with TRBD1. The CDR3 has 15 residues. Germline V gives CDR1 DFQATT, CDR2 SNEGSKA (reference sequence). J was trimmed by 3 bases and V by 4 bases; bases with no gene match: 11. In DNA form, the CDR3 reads TGCAGTGCTAACCCTTCCGAGGGACAGGACTACGAGCAGTACTTC. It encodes CSANPSEGQDYEQYF.

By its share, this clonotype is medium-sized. The CDR3 bases are TGTGCCAGCAGTGTTGGGACAACAGGGGCCAACGTCCTGACTTTC. Amino acids: CASSVGTTGANVLTF. The genes are TRBV6-1 and TRBJ2-6; possible D gene TRBD1, 6 bases. Trimming cost V 4 bases and J 4 bases, with 11 bases left between them. The CDR3 has 15 amino acids. Per germline, CDR1 MNHNS and CDR2 SASEGT.

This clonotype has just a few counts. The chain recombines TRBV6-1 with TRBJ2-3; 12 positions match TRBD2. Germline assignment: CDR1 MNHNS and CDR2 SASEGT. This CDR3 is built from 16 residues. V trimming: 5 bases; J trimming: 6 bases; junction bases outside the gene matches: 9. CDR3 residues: CASSLLLAGGWDTQYF. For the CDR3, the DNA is TGTGCCAGCAGTCTTTTACTAGCGGGGGGCTGGGATACGCAGTATTTT.

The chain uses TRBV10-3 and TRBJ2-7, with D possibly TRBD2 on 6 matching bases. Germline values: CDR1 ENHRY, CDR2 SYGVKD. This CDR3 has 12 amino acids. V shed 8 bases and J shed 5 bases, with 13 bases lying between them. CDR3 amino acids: CAIAGLFHEQYF. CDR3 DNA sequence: TGTGCCATCGCGGGGTTATTCCACGAGCAGTACTTC.

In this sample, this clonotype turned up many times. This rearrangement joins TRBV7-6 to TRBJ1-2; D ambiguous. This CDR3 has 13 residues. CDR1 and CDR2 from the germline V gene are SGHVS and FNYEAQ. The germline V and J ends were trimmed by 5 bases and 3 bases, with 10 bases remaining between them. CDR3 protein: CASSQQSYYGYTF. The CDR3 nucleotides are TGTGCCAGCAGCCAACAGTCTTACTATGGCTACACCTTC. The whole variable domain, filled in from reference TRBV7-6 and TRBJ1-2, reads GAGVSQSPRYKVTKRGQDVALRCDPISGHVSLYWYRQALGQGPEFLTYFNYEAQQDKSGLPNDRFSAERPEGSISTLTIQRTEQRDSAMYRCASSQQSYYGYTFGSGTRLTVV.

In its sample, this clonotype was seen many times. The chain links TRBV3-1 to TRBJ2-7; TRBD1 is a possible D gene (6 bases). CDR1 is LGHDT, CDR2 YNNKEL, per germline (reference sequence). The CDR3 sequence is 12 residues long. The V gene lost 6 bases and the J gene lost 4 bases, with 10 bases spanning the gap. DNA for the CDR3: TGTGCCAGCAGTGGAACAGGGTACGAGCAGTACTTC. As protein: CASSGTGYEQYF.